Listed below are T cell receptor beta chains from one sample, sequenced in a study of blood T cell repertoires in COVID-19. Assay: immunoSEQ multiplex PCR; the TCRdb copy retains only in-frame clones and omits some. The sample has about 140,000 clones, over 75% seen once. The sequencing input was peripheral blood. Every receptor here comes from a woman aged 60-75 years with active COVID-19. CDR3s include the opening cysteine and the closing phenylalanine or tryptophan. D genes are given only for firm matches. Rows give clone size only sometimes, using once, few, many, or a class for an expanded clone.

J gene,clone size,D gene,V gene,CDR3 DNA,CDR3 protein
TRBJ2-3,.,.,TRBV9,TGTGCCAGCAGCCCCCGGTCCGGCACAGATACGCAGTATTTT,CASSPRSGTDTQYF
TRBJ2-2,once,TRBD1,TRBV25-1,TGTGCCAGCAGTGAAAGGGGACAGGGGTGGTACACCGGGGAGCTGTTTTTT,CASSERGQGWYTGELFF
TRBJ2-5,.,TRBD2,TRBV28,TGTGCCAGCAGCTTCCACGGGACTAGCGGGAACTTACAAGAGACCCAGTACTTC,CASSFHGTSGNLQETQYF
TRBJ2-5,.,.,TRBV20-1,TGCAGGCCTCGGGAGACCCAGTACTTC,CRPRETQYF
TRBJ2-7,.,.,TRBV7-2,TGTGCCAGCAGCTTAAGCTTGGACTCCGGGTACGAGCAGTACTTC,CASSLSLDSGYEQYF
TRBJ2-1,once,TRBD2,TRBV27,TGTGCCAGCAGTTTCCTAGCGGGAATCACCTACAATGAGCAGTTCTTC,CASSFLAGITYNEQFF
TRBJ2-7,.,.,TRBV27,TGTGCCAGCAGTTTCTACAGGGTGGGGGGGCTCAACGAGCAGTACTTC,CASSFYRVGGLNEQYF
TRBJ2-1,.,TRBD2,TRBV24-1,TGTGCCACCAGTGATTTTCTAGCGGGAGACTACAATGAGCAGTTCTTC,CATSDFLAGDYNEQFF
TRBJ2-7,.,.,TRBV5-1,TGCGCCAGCAGCTTGGGGGTCGACAACTCCTACGAGCAGTACTTC,CASSLGVDNSYEQYF
TRBJ1-1,.,.,TRBV30,TGTGCCTGGAGTGGGCAGGGAGGGAGTAGAGGGACTGAAGCTTTCTTT,CAWSGQGGSRGTEAFF
TRBJ2-1,.,TRBD1,TRBV28,TGTGCCAGCAGTTTTAGGGGGCTAAGGGAGTTCTTC,CASSFRGLREFF
TRBJ2-7,once,TRBD2,TRBV7-2,TGTGCCAGCAGCTTAGCACTAGCGGGGCGCTACGAGCAGTACTTC,CASSLALAGRYEQYF
TRBJ2-5,.,.,TRBV28,TGTGCCAGCAGTTTTTTAGGTAGAACAGCCCAAGAGACCCAGTACTTC,CASSFLGRTAQETQYF
TRBJ2-5,.,TRBD2,TRBV4-2,TGTGCCAGCAGCCAAGAACGAGGGACTAGCGGGGGCGGGTGGGAGACCCAGTACTTC,CASSQERGTSGGGWETQYF
TRBJ1-5,.,.,TRBV7-2,TGTGCCAGCAGCTCGCGAACAGGGAGGGTGGATCAGCCCCAGCATTTT,CASSSRTGRVDQPQHF
TRBJ2-1,.,.,TRBV11-2,TGTGCCAGCAGCCCCTCCAATGAGCAGTTCTTC,CASSPSNEQFF
TRBJ2-5,.,.,TRBV28,TGTGCCAGCAGTTGGGGCGGAGCACACGCCCAAGAGACCCAGTACTTC,CASSWGGAHAQETQYF
TRBJ2-2,.,.,TRBV7-9,TGTGCCATAACCCCACGGGAGAACACCGGGGAGCTGTTTTTT,CAITPRENTGELFF
TRBJ2-3,.,.,TRBV3-1/TRBV3-2,TGTGCCAGCAGCGGACAGACAGATACGCAGTATTTT,CASSGQTDTQYF
TRBJ2-1,.,TRBD2,TRBV3-1/TRBV3-2,TGTGCCAGCAGCCGACTAGCGGAAAACAATGAGCAGTTCTTC,CASSRLAENNEQFF
TRBJ2-1,once,.,TRBV28,TGTGCCAGCAGTTTAGGAGACGACCTTTCGCGGGTCGATGAGCAGTTCTTC,CASSLGDDLSRVDEQFF
TRBJ2-5,.,.,TRBV30,TGTGCCTGGAGTGGAGGGTTAGGGACCCAGTACTTC,CAWSGGLGTQYF
TRBJ2-4,.,TRBD2,TRBV28,TGTGCCAGCAGTTTATCGGGACTAGCGGGAATAGCCAAAAACATTCAGTACTTC,CASSLSGLAGIAKNIQYF
TRBJ2-3,once,TRBD2,TRBV5-1,TGCGCCAGCAGCCTGGGACTAGCTACGGATACGCAGTATTTT,CASSLGLATDTQYF
TRBJ2-7,.,TRBD1,TRBV14,TGTGCCAGCAACCTCAGGGGGCCCAACTACGAGCAGTACTTC,CASNLRGPNYEQYF
TRBJ2-5,once,TRBD2,TRBV5-1,TGCGCCAGCAGCTTGGTGGCGGGAGAGGGTGAGACCCAGTACTTC,CASSLVAGEGETQYF
TRBJ2-3,few,TRBD2,TRBV11-2,TGTGCCAGCAGCTCTGGGACTACATATTTCACAGATACGCAGTATTTT,CASSSGTTYFTDTQYF
TRBJ2-7,once,.,TRBV27,TGTGCCAGCAGTTCTCTGGCGGGCGCCACCTACGAGCAGTACTTC,CASSSLAGATYEQYF
TRBJ1-1,.,.,TRBV19,TGTGCCAGTAGGCTCGGACAGTTGAACACTGAAGCTTTCTTT,CASRLGQLNTEAFF
TRBJ2-5,.,.,TRBV6-5,TGTGCCAGCAGACCTTCGGAGGTCAGCTTGGAGACCCAGTACTTC,CASRPSEVSLETQYF
TRBJ2-7,.,TRBD1,TRBV5-1,TGCGCCAGCAGCTTGGGGGACAGATCCTACGAGCAGTACTTC,CASSLGDRSYEQYF
TRBJ1-1,.,TRBD1,TRBV19,TGTGCCAGTAGTAAGGGACAGGGGGAGGCCACTGAAGCTTTCTTT,CASSKGQGEATEAFF
TRBJ2-1,few,TRBD2,TRBV5-6,TGTGCCAGCAGCTTGGAACTAGCGGGTTCTTACAATGAGCAGTTCTTC,CASSLELAGSYNEQFF
TRBJ2-6,few,.,TRBV10-2,TGCGCCACCTGGATAGGCGGCTCTGGGGCCAACGTCCTGACTTTC,CATWIGGSGANVLTF
TRBJ1-1,.,.,TRBV19,TGTGCCAGTAGTAGCCGGCAGGGTCGGACTGAAGCTTTCTTT,CASSSRQGRTEAFF